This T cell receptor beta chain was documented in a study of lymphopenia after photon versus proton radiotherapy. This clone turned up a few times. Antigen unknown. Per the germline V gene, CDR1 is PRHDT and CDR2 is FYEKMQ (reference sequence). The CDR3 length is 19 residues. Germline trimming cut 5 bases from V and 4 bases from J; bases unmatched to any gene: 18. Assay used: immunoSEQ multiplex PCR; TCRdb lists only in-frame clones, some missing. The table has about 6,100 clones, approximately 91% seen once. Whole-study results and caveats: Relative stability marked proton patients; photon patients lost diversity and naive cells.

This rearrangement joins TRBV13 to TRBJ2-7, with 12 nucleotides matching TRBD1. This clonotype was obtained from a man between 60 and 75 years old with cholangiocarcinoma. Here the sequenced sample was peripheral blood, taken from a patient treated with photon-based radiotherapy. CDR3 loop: CASSPNRIQPGQGAYEQYF. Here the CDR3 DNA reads TGTGCCAGCAGCCCAAACAGAATCCAACCGGGACAGGGGGCTTACGAGCAGTACTTC.